There are a few counts of the clone carrying this TCR beta chain. No antigen is known for it. Clones were read by immunoSEQ multiplex PCR, and TCRdb kept only the in-frame ones, dropping some. The repertoire has about 78,000 clones, roughly 89% of them found once; the top ten carry roughly 3.9%. These data originate in a study of graft-versus-host responses after intestinal transplantation. For the study at large: All recipients were given anti-thymocyte globulin induction, and tacrolimus and steroids were then administered for around three years.

Study-wide findings and caveats: Recipient marrow held GvH clones, some first seen in ileum or blood. Patients who carried graft-donor T cell macrochimerism also had high graft-versus-host to host-versus-graft clonal ratios in their allografts.

The CDR3 is 15 residues long. V gave up 6 bases and J gave up 4 bases; unmatched junction bases: 9. The germline V gene has CDR1 MNHEY and CDR2 SVGAGI. The gene calls are TRBV6-5 and TRBJ2-1; 7 bases agree with TRBD1. The source of this sequence is a human donor who was the organ donor for an intestinal transplant. The material was unstimulated CD8+ T cells sorted from spleen or lymph node cells, obtained before transplant. CDR3 nucleotides: TGTGCCAGCAGACTAGGGGGCCTGAATTACAATGAGCAGTTCTTC. This gives the protein CASRLGGLNYNEQFF.